Shown below are 11 T cell receptor beta chains from a single sample sequenced in a study of blood T cell repertoires in COVID-19. The protocol was immunoSEQ multiplex PCR, while the TCRdb copy is restricted to in-frame clones and leaves out a portion. The repertoire includes around 130,000 clones, about four fifths of them detected once, and over 15% sits in the top ten. Sequencing input: PBMCs or T cells enriched from blood (not recorded which). The receptors originated from a man younger than 40 who had recovered from COVID-19.

V and J are TRBV4-1 and TRBJ2-1; TRBD2 agrees at 9 bases. The junction had 9 bases not matched to a gene; V was cut back by 0 bases and J by 0 bases. CDR3 length equals 19 residues. The germline V gene encodes CDR1 MGHRA and CDR2 YSYEKL. The CDR3 region has the DNA TGCGCCAGCAGCCAAGAGAGGTTAGCGGGAGACAGCTCCTACAATGAGCAGTTCTTC. It encodes CASSQERLAGDSSYNEQFF.

The chain joins TRBV25-1 to TRBJ2-2; D is perhaps TRBD2 (5 bases). This CDR3 contains 13 residues. From germline, CDR1 is MGHDK and CDR2 SYGVNS. V lost 6 bases and J lost 1, with 6 bases in between. The CDR3: CASRDLNTGELFF. CDR3 nucleotides: TGTGCCAGCAGGGACTTGAACACCGGGGAGCTGTTTTTT.

On this clone: This sample also contains other DNA sequences that code for the same CDR3. The CDR3 bases are TGCGCCAGCAGCTTACCAGGGCAGGAGACCCAGTACTTC. Residues: CASSLPGQETQYF. The chain has TRBV5-1 and TRBJ2-5; the D gene is possibly TRBD1 (5 bases). The CDR3 contains 13 residues. The germline gives CDR1 SGHRS, CDR2 YFSETQ. Deletions cut 2 bases from V and 5 bases from J, with 10 bases between.

In DNA form, the CDR3 reads TGTGCCAGCTCACCCCAGGAGACCCAGTACTTC. Its translation is CASSPQETQYF. The gene calls are TRBV18 and TRBJ2-5; D is unclear. The CDR3 covers 11 residues. Trimming pared 3 bases from V and 5 bases from J, leaving 4 bases between. Germline V gives CDR1 KGHSH, CDR2 LQKENI.

The table lists this clone with many counts. This chain uses TRBV28 with TRBJ1-2; D ambiguous. CDR1 is MDHEN and CDR2 is SYDVKM in the germline V gene. Trimming cost V 7 bases and J 7 bases, with 10 bases left between them. This CDR3 has 11 amino acids. CDR3 loop: CASKREGGYTF. The CDR3 DNA sequence: TGTGCCAGCAAACGGGAGGGTGGCTACACCTTC.

Comment on this clone: Other DNA sequences in the same sample also yield this CDR3. V is TRBV3-1 (or the pseudogene TRBV3-2) and J is TRBJ2-3; D may be TRBD2 (5 bases). Germline assignment: CDR1 LGHDT and CDR2 YNNKEL (reference sequence). CDR3 size: 13 residues. Trimming pared 6 bases from V and 3 bases from J, leaving 10 bases between. This chain's CDR3 is CASSPPGTDTQYF. DNA of the CDR3: TGTGCCAGCAGTCCTCCGGGGACAGATACGCAGTATTTT.

The V and J genes are TRBV19 and TRBJ1-5; D call uncertain. V lost 7 bases to trimming and J lost 3 bases, with 13 bases between them. This CDR3 comprises 14 residues. CDR1 and CDR2 from the germline V gene are LNHDA and SQIVND (reference sequence). Here the CDR3 reads CASTITGSNQPQHF. DNA for the CDR3: TGTGCCAGTACCATTACCGGGTCCAATCAGCCCCAGCATTTT.

The rearrangement links TRBV25-1 to TRBJ1-3, with D perhaps TRBD1 (5 bases). Germline CDR1 MGHDK, CDR2 SYGVNS. Trimming shortened V by 3 bases and J by 0 bases, and 15 bases separated the two germline ends. The CDR3 spans 17 residues. The CDR3 loop is CASSDVDRFTSGNTIYF. For the CDR3, the DNA is TGTGCCAGCAGTGACGTCGACAGATTTACCTCTGGAAACACCATATATTTT.

This rearrangement joins TRBV5-8 to TRBJ1-4; D not certain. Trimming shortened V by 3 bases and J by 8 bases, and 14 bases separated the two germline ends. The CDR3 is made up of 14 amino acids. Germline loops: CDR1 SGHTS, CDR2 YDEGEE. DNA of the CDR3: TGTGCCAGCAGCTCCGACCGGCTCGGGGAAAAACTGTTTTTT. Its protein product is CASSSDRLGEKLFF. The complete variable domain, with remaining parts taken from reference TRBV5-8 and TRBJ1-4, reads EAGVTQSPTHLIKTRGQQATLRCSPISGHTSVYWYQQALGLGLQFLLWYDEGEERNRGNFPPRFSGRQFPNYSSELNVNALELEDSALYLCASSSDRLGEKLFFGSGTQLSVL.

The chain employs TRBV27 and TRBJ1-6, with TRBD1 identical over 9 bases. V was pared by 6 bases and J by 10 bases, with 13 bases of the junction left unmatched. The CDR3 contains 16 residues. Germline V gene sequence: CDR1 MNHEY, CDR2 SMNVEV (reference sequence). The CDR3 DNA follows: TGTGCCAGCAGCTCGTCCCGGGACAGGGTAGGGTCACCCCTCCACTTT. This encodes CASSSSRDRVGSPLHF.

V is TRBV4-1 and J is TRBJ2-5; 9 bases line up with TRBD2. This CDR3 spans 16 amino acids. Germline loops: CDR1 MGHRA, CDR2 YSYEKL. J was trimmed by 4 bases and V by 4 bases; bases with no gene match: 10. Written as DNA, the CDR3 is TGCGCCAGCAGCCCAAATAGCGGGAGAGGTAGAGAGACCCAGTACTTC. Amino acid sequence: CASSPNSGRGRETQYF.